These T cell receptor beta chains were read from a single sample in a study of technical replicates of blood from a handful of donors. TCRdb keeps only in-frame clones here, not all; method: immunoSEQ multiplex PCR. Of tens of thousands of clones listed, roughly 94% are singletons. The source material was T cells isolated from PBMCs. The receptor set was obtained from a human donor in good health. The CDR3 runs from the conserved cysteine through the conserved F or W. D genes are given only for firm matches. Clone size, where shown, is once, few, many, or a class for clones that have expanded.

clone_size cdr3_length j_call v_call d_call cdr3_aa cdr3_nt
- 15 TRBJ2-1 TRBV28 - CASSLIGSSYNEQFF TGTGCCAGCAGTTTAATCGGGTCCTCCTACAATGAGCAGTTCTTC
- 14 TRBJ1-1 TRBV5-1 - CASSLAGGNTEAFF TGCGCCAGCAGCTTGGCCGGAGGTAACACTGAAGCTTTCTTT
- 16 TRBJ2-1 TRBV9 TRBD2 CASSVVTGGEAHEQFF TGTGCCAGCAGCGTAGTTACGGGAGGAGAAGCGCATGAGCAGTTCTTC
- 12 TRBJ2-1 TRBV28 - CASRRGLNEQFF TGTGCCAGCAGACGAGGACTAAATGAGCAGTTCTTC
- 15 TRBJ2-7 TRBV7-8 - CASSLTSTASYEQYF TGTGCCAGCAGCTTGACCTCTACAGCCTCCTACGAGCAGTACTTC
- 17 TRBJ2-3 TRBV5-4 TRBD1 CASSLAGAGGRTDTQYF TGTGCCAGCAGCTTGGCCGGCGCAGGGGGACGCACAGATACGCAGTATTTT
- 13 TRBJ2-6 TRBV27 - CASSLSGANVLTF TGTGCCAGCAGTCTATCTGGGGCCAACGTCCTGACTTTC
- 11 TRBJ2-1 TRBV7-9 - CASSRTEEQFF TGTGCCAGCAGCCGGACAGAGGAGCAGTTCTTC
- 13 TRBJ1-2 TRBV10-1 - CASSQGGNYGYTF TGCGCCAGCAGCCAAGGCGGGAACTATGGCTACACCTTC
- 18 TRBJ1-2 TRBV7-9 - CASSLAGHPEIANYGYTF TGTGCCAGCAGCTTAGCCGGACATCCAGAGATAGCTAACTATGGCTACACCTTC
- 14 TRBJ1-1 TRBV29-1 - CSVSRRGMNTEAFF TGCAGCGTTTCCCGACGGGGTATGAACACTGAAGCTTTCTTT
- 15 TRBJ2-7 TRBV5-5 TRBD2 CASSLPPGLPYEQYF TGTGCCAGCAGCCTTCCGCCGGGACTACCCTACGAGCAGTACTTC
- 14 TRBJ2-2 TRBV6-5 TRBD1 CASSYGQGGGELFF TGTGCCAGCAGTTACGGACAGGGGGGCGGGGAGCTGTTTTTT
- 16 TRBJ2-1 TRBV21-1 - CASSKESRDSYNEQFF TGTGCCAGCAGCAAAGAAAGCAGGGACTCCTACAATGAGCAGTTCTTC
- 15 TRBJ1-5 TRBV6-1 - CASSPGLYSNQPQHF TGTGCCAGCAGTCCGGGACTCTATAGCAATCAGCCCCAGCATTTT
- 15 TRBJ1-3 TRBV9 - CASSVAGGTGNTIYF TGTGCCAGCAGCGTAGCGGGAGGTACTGGAAACACCATATATTTT
- 17 TRBJ2-7 TRBV28 - CASSQGSGGTITYEQYF TGTGCCAGCAGTCAGGGGTCGGGCGGAACCATAACCTACGAGCAGTACTTC
- 13 TRBJ1-5 TRBV28 - CASSSPGAQPQHF TGTGCCAGCAGTTCGCCAGGTGCCCAGCCCCAGCATTTT
- 17 TRBJ2-1 TRBV25-1 TRBD2 CASSDPAERGGLYEQFF TGTGCCAGCAGTGACCCCGCCGAGCGGGGGGGCCTATATGAGCAGTTCTTC
- 15 TRBJ2-5 TRBV29-1 TRBD2 CSVGASGGGLETQYF TGCAGCGTTGGGGCTAGCGGGGGGGGGTTGGAGACCCAGTACTTC
few 14 TRBJ2-7 TRBV28 TRBD1 CASCPGQGFAEQYF TGTGCCAGCTGCCCGGGACAGGGGTTCGCCGAGCAGTACTTC
once 15 TRBJ1-1 TRBV28 TRBD1 CASSSGQGMNTEAFF TGTGCCAGCAGTTCCGGACAGGGAATGAACACTGAAGCTTTCTTT
- 13 TRBJ2-7 TRBV2 - CASSGGTNGEQYF TGTGCCAGCAGTGGCGGGACGAATGGCGAGCAGTACTTC
- 11 TRBJ2-5 TRBV25-1 - CASHREETQYF TGTGCTTCTCATCGGGAGGAGACCCAGTACTTC
once 13 TRBJ2-7 TRBV6-5 - CAAARSEEYEQYF TGTGCCGCGGCAAGGAGCGAGGAGTACGAGCAGTACTTC
- 15 TRBJ2-2 TRBV6-5 - CASSYTGANTGELFF TGTGCCAGCAGTTACACAGGCGCGAACACCGGGGAGCTGTTTTTT
- 15 TRBJ2-1 TRBV5-6 TRBD2 CASSLSGLGSDEQFF TGTGCCAGCAGCTTGTCGGGACTAGGGTCCGATGAGCAGTTCTTC
- 16 TRBJ2-7 TRBV5-6 - CASSLYIPRQTHEQYF TGTGCCAGCAGCTTATATATACCGCGACAGACCCACGAGCAGTACTTC
- 17 TRBJ2-7 TRBV28 TRBD2 CASSWTSGRRSSYEQYF TGTGCCAGCAGTTGGACTAGCGGCAGAAGGAGCTCCTACGAGCAGTACTTC
- 15 TRBJ2-3 TRBV4-1 TRBD1 CASSPMTGITDTQYF TGCGCCAGCAGCCCAATGACAGGGATCACAGATACGCAGTATTTT
- 13 TRBJ2-7 TRBV7-8 - CASSLSKTYEQYF TGTGCCAGCAGCTTATCTAAGACCTACGAGCAGTACTTC
- 14 TRBJ2-2 TRBV5-6 - CASSHKTAYGELFF TGTGCCAGCAGCCACAAAACCGCTTACGGGGAGCTGTTTTTT
- 13 TRBJ2-5 TRBV5-1 - CASSLTEQETQYF TGCGCCAGCAGCTTGACAGAACAAGAGACCCAGTACTTC
- 15 TRBJ1-3 TRBV19 - CASSRGGHSGNTIYF TGTGCCAGTAGTAGGGGCGGCCACTCTGGAAACACCATATATTTT
few 15 TRBJ1-5 TRBV18 - CASSPQRGGDQPQHF TGTGCCAGCTCACCTCAACGGGGTGGGGATCAGCCCCAGCATTTT
- 13 TRBJ2-2 TRBV6-4 TRBD1 CASRGQLAGELFF TGTGCCAGCAGGGGACAGCTAGCCGGGGAGCTGTTTTTT
few 13 TRBJ1-2 TRBV27 TRBD1 CASSTGTGNGYTF TGTGCCAGCAGTACCGGGACAGGGAACGGCTACACCTTC
- 14 TRBJ1-2 TRBV5-1 TRBD1 CASSSGTGHYGYTF TGCGCCAGCAGCTCCGGGACAGGGCACTATGGCTACACCTTC
- 14 TRBJ2-2 TRBV2 TRBD1 CASANGQGAGELFF TGTGCCAGCGCTAACGGGCAGGGGGCCGGGGAGCTGTTTTTT
- 17 TRBJ2-2 TRBV23-1 - CASSPPADPRERGELFF TGCGCCAGCAGTCCCCCGGCGGACCCTAGGGAGAGAGGGGAGCTGTTTTTT
- 16 TRBJ1-3 TRBV19 - CASSIEVTGNRNTIYF TGTGCCAGTAGTATAGAAGTCACAGGTAATCGAAACACCATATATTTT
- 14 TRBJ1-5 TRBV6-5 TRBD1 CATRRTGRNQPQHF TGTGCCACCCGGAGGACAGGGAGAAATCAGCCCCAGCATTTT
- 12 TRBJ1-1 TRBV19 - CASSLKSTEAFF TGTGCCAGTAGTCTAAAGAGCACTGAAGCTTTCTTT
few 11 TRBJ1-1 TRBV6-1 - CASWLRTEAFF TGTGCCAGCTGGCTGCGGACTGAAGCTTTCTTT
- 14 TRBJ2-7 TRBV7-8 TRBD2 CASSLATSGYEQYF TGTGCCAGCAGCTTAGCGACTAGCGGCTACGAGCAGTACTTC
- 13 TRBJ2-7 TRBV14 - CASSQGTLYEQYF TGTGCCAGCAGCCAGGGCACCCTCTACGAGCAGTACTTC
once 12 TRBJ2-7 TRBV2 - CASGAGTYEQYF TGTGCCAGCGGGGCCGGTACCTACGAGCAGTACTTC
- 14 TRBJ1-3 TRBV5-6 - CASSETHSGNTIYF TGTGCCAGCAGCGAGACACACTCTGGAAACACCATATATTTT
- 14 TRBJ2-5 TRBV4-1 TRBD2 CASSLWAGGETQYF TGCGCCAGCAGCCTATGGGCGGGAGGAGAGACCCAGTACTTC
- 17 TRBJ2-1 TRBV9 TRBD2 CASSVAPGGSKKLEQFF TGTGCCAGCAGCGTGGCCCCGGGCGGGAGTAAGAAGTTAGAGCAGTTCTTC
- 16 TRBJ2-3 TRBV4-2 TRBD2 CASSQGLAGITDTQYF TGTGCCAGCAGCCAAGGACTAGCGGGAATCACAGATACGCAGTATTTT
once 15 TRBJ2-5 TRBV19 TRBD2 CASSLAGGPRETQYF TGTGCCAGTAGCCTAGCGGGGGGGCCTCGGGAGACCCAGTACTTC
- 13 TRBJ1-3 TRBV7-2 - CASSPSSGNTIYF TGTGCCAGCAGCCCGAGCTCTGGAAACACCATATATTTT
- 13 TRBJ1-1 TRBV29-1 - CSVGVWGDTEAFF TGCAGCGTTGGGGTTTGGGGCGACACTGAAGCTTTCTTT
- 13 TRBJ2-7 TRBV6-1 - CASKIGGSYEQYF TGTGCCAGCAAGATCGGGGGCTCCTACGAGCAGTACTTC
few 14 TRBJ1-5 TRBV14 - CASSQGGVGQPQHF TGTGCCAGCAGCCAAGGGGGGGTGGGCCAGCCCCAGCATTTT
- 13 TRBJ1-4 TRBV10-2 - CASSQGIVEKLFF TGCGCCAGCAGTCAGGGCATCGTAGAAAAACTGTTTTTT
- 14 TRBJ2-3 TRBV29-1 TRBD2 CSASLADLTDTQYF TGCAGCGCCTCACTAGCGGACCTCACAGATACGCAGTATTTT
- 17 TRBJ1-3 TRBV27 TRBD1 CASSPIGQGATGNTIYF TGTGCCAGCAGTCCAATCGGACAGGGGGCAACTGGAAACACCATATATTTT